The 10 T cell receptor beta chains presented below share a single source sample, sequenced in a study of PD-1 blockade in mismatch repair-deficient tumors. Here immunoSEQ multiplex PCR was the method, and the copy in TCRdb shows in-frame clones only, minus some. The sample lists about 79,000 clones, roughly 80% occurring once. Sequenced material: peripheral blood, taken 44 weeks after starting pembrolizumab. These receptors all come from an adult with mismatch repair-deficient cancer.

The rearrangement links TRBV28 to TRBJ2-7; D unclear. Germline V gene data show CDR1 as MDHEN and CDR2 as SYDVKM. This CDR3 has 14 amino acids. V was pared by 2 bases and J by 11 bases, with 19 bases between. The CDR3 sequence: CASSLPLPPRVEYF. The CDR3, as DNA: TGTGCCAGCAGTTTACCCCTCCCACCCCGGGTGGAGTACTTC.

The gene calls are TRBV5-6 and TRBJ2-1; tentative D call: TRBD2 (6 bases). Germline CDR1 SGHDT, CDR2 YYEEEE. V dropped 4 bases and J dropped 0 bases, with 17 bases sitting between them. The CDR3 is 17 amino acids. The chain's CDR3 is CASSRRVLAPSYNEQFF. The CDR3 coding sequence is TGTGCCAGCAGCCGACGTGTTCTAGCGCCCTCCTACAATGAGCAGTTCTTC.

The chain has TRBV12-5 and TRBJ1-1, with TRBD1 identical over 7 bases. The germline CDR1 and CDR2 sequences are LGHNT and FRNRAP. The CDR3 runs to 14 residues. V dropped 4 bases and J dropped 5; count of bases not matched to a gene: 7. This CDR3 is CASGSGQPGTEAFF. The CDR3 DNA is TGTGCTAGTGGTTCGGGACAGCCAGGAACTGAAGCTTTCTTT.

This chain uses TRBV7-8 with TRBJ2-5, with D perhaps matching TRBD2 (6 bases). V was clipped by 4 bases and J by 0 bases, with 15 bases between them. Germline assignment: CDR1 SGHVS and CDR2 FQNEAQ. The CDR3 length is 16 residues. The chain's CDR3 is CASSSVGTAYQETQYF. DNA for the CDR3: TGTGCCAGCAGCTCAGTTGGGACTGCGTACCAAGAGACCCAGTACTTC.

The V and J genes are TRBV10-3 and TRBJ1-5, with TRBD1 identical over 7 bases. Per germline, CDR1 ENHRY and CDR2 SYGVKD. The V gene end was trimmed by 7 bases and the J gene end by 3 bases; junction bases not matched to a gene: 3. The CDR3 contains 13 residues. CDR3 nucleotides: TGTGCCATCACTGACAGGGACAATCAGCCCCAGCATTTT. The encoded protein is CAITDRDNQPQHF.

This clone was recorded once. The gene calls are TRBV7-9 and TRBJ1-1; D gene uncertain. This CDR3 is built from 15 residues. CDR1 is SEHNR, CDR2 FQNEAQ, per germline (reference sequence). Trimming took 5 bases from V and 0 from J, leaving 13 bases between them. CDR3 protein: CASSPSPSLNTEAFF. CDR3 coding DNA: TGTGCCAGCAGCCCCTCGCCGAGCCTGAACACTGAAGCTTTCTTT.

This sequence joins TRBV6-5 and TRBJ2-1; TRBD2 matches 10 bases. The CDR3 is 14 amino acids. The V and J ends lost 8 bases and 5 bases, in that order; junction bases with no gene match: 6. Germline-derived CDR1 and CDR2 are MNHEY and SVGAGI. CDR3 protein: CASLPSGSDNEQFF. For the CDR3, the DNA is TGTGCCAGCCTACCTAGCGGGAGTGACAATGAGCAGTTCTTC.

This chain joins TRBV7-9 and TRBJ2-3, with 9 bases that match TRBD2. Germline V gene lookup returns CDR1 SEHNR and CDR2 FQNEAQ (reference sequence). V was pared by 0 bases and J by 4 bases, with 5 bases of the junction left unmatched. There are 16 residues in the CDR3. The CDR3 coding sequence is TGTGCCAGCAGCTTAGCGGGACTAGCAGTTGCAGATACGCAGTATTTT. Translated, it gives CASSLAGLAVADTQYF.

The V and J genes are TRBV25-1 and TRBJ2-1; 8 bases align to TRBD2. J lost 7 bases, V lost 1 base, and 6 bases had no gene match. Germline loops: CDR1 MGHDK, CDR2 SYGVNS. The CDR3 totals 15 residues. The CDR3 bases are TGTGCCAGCAGTGAATTTCGCGGGAGGAGGAATGAGCAGTTCTTC. Its translation: CASSEFRGRRNEQFF.

The chain recombines TRBV9 with TRBJ1-3; possibly TRBD1 for D (6 bases). V gave up 2 bases and J gave up 1 base, with 10 bases separating them. The germline V gene encodes CDR1 SGDLS and CDR2 YYNGEE. This CDR3 spans 15 amino acids. CDR3 in amino acids: CASSVRGLSGNTIYF. CDR3 nucleotide sequence: TGTGCCAGCAGCGTCCGGGGGCTTTCTGGAAACACCATATATTTT.